Listed below are T cell receptor beta chains from one sample, sequenced in a study of blood T cell repertoires in COVID-19. Libraries were prepared by immunoSEQ multiplex PCR; TCRdb keeps only in-frame clonotypes and omits some of them. The table records 120,000 or so clones, around 81% of them present only once. The sample was peripheral blood. The receptors were gathered from a man aged 65-85 years with acute or convalescent COVID-19. CDR3s include the opening cysteine and the closing phenylalanine or tryptophan. D genes are given only for firm matches.

TRBV3-1/TRBV3-2	.	TRBJ2-3	CASSQPGLTDTQYF
TRBV5-5	.	TRBJ1-5	CASSLLLGPNQPQHF
TRBV15	TRBD1	TRBJ2-5	CATSRGTGWETQYF
TRBV4-1	.	TRBJ1-5	CASSQDRYQPQHF
TRBV14	.	TRBJ1-2	CASSQVEGGYGYTF
TRBV5-4	.	TRBJ2-2	CASSPAQGLNTGELFF
TRBV10-3	TRBD2	TRBJ2-2	CAALGLAGGTGELFF
TRBV7-2	.	TRBJ1-5	CASSFKGGGNQPQHF
TRBV6-5	.	TRBJ1-5	CASTDPPTGQPQHF
TRBV6-6	.	TRBJ1-1	CASLTTENTEAFF
TRBV5-6	TRBD1	TRBJ1-5	CASSQTGGAGNQPQHF
TRBV16	.	TRBJ1-2	CASSQLRANYGYTF
TRBV5-1	.	TRBJ1-6	CASSFQGNVFISPLHF
TRBV12-3/TRBV12-4	.	TRBJ1-1	CASSLDSHTEAFF
TRBV7-2	.	TRBJ1-2	CASSPTITRPYGYTF
TRBV15	.	TRBJ2-1	CATSREDTPRQFF